One and the same sample provided the 6 T cell receptor beta chains below, sequenced in a study of T cell responses to AZD1222 COVID-19 vaccine. The protocol was immunoSEQ multiplex PCR, while the TCRdb copy is restricted to in-frame clones and leaves out a portion. The sample includes 88,000 or so clones, 85% to 90% of them seen just once. Sequencing used peripheral blood, obtained 28 days after the second AZD1222 dose. Receptors were obtained from an adult who received the AZD1222 COVID-19 vaccine.

This chain connects TRBV24-1 to TRBJ2-3, with D tentatively TRBD2 (6 bases). This CDR3 is 14 amino acids long. Germline V gene sequence: CDR1 KGHDR, CDR2 SFDVKD. V was cut by 5 bases and J by 3 bases, with 11 bases left in between. In DNA, the CDR3 is TGTGCCACCAGTGTAGGAGGGGAGACAGATACGCAGTATTTT. Protein: CATSVGGETDTQYF.

This clone was counted only a few times. V is TRBV3-1 (or the pseudogene TRBV3-2) and J is TRBJ2-5; TRBD1 matches 7 bases. Germline CDR1 is LGHDT and CDR2 is YNNKEL (reference sequence). CDR3 length equals 15 residues. With V trimmed by 4 bases and J by 7 bases, 12 bases remained unmatched. The CDR3 coding sequence is TGTGCCAGCAGCCTGCTGGCGGCCTCAGGGGGGACCCAGTACTTC. Amino acid sequence: CASSLLAASGGTQYF.

This sequence joins TRBV6-5 and TRBJ1-1, with TRBD1 matching 9 bases. This CDR3 region has 14 residues. V shed 4 bases and J 6 bases; nucleotides not matched to a gene: 6. CDR1 and CDR2 (germline): MNHEY, SVGAGI. The CDR3 loop reads CASSSGTGLPEAFF. The CDR3 nucleotides read TGTGCCAGCAGTTCCGGGACAGGGCTTCCTGAAGCTTTCTTT.

V usage is TRBV7-9 and J usage is TRBJ1-6; D perhaps matches TRBD1 (5 bases). The CDR3 consists of 13 residues. Trimming cost V 4 bases and J 9 bases, with 10 bases left between them. CDR1 is SEHNR, CDR2 FQNEAQ, per germline (reference sequence). CDR3 residues: CASSWDGSSPLHF. Written as DNA, the CDR3 is TGTGCCAGCAGCTGGGACGGCAGTTCACCCCTCCACTTT.

The genes are TRBV19 and TRBJ1-4; possible D gene TRBD1, 6 bases. Germline V gives CDR1 LNHDA, CDR2 SQIVND (reference sequence). Trimming cost V 5 bases and J 4 bases, with 17 bases left between them. The CDR3 length is 16 residues. The CDR3 region is CASSPAGPGHNEKLFF. CDR3 bases: TGTGCCAGTAGTCCCGCGGGACCGGGACATAATGAAAAACTGTTTTTT.

This chain joins TRBV19 and TRBJ2-1, with D unclear. The ends were cut back, 3 bases at V and 4 bases at J, with 13 bases in the middle. This CDR3 has 15 amino acids. Germline V CDR1 and CDR2: LNHDA, SQIVND (reference sequence). Written as DNA, the CDR3 is TGTGCCAGTAGTATGTTGCGTTTGGGGTACAATGAGCAGTTCTTC. Translating it yields CASSMLRLGYNEQFF.